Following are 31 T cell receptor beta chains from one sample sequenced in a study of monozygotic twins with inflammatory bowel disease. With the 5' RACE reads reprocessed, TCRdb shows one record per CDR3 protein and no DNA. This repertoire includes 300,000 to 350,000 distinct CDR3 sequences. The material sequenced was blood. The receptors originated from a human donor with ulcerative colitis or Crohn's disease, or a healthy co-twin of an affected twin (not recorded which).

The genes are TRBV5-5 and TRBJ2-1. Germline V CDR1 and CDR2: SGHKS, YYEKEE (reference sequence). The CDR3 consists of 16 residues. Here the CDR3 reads CASSLGGHTNNNEQFF.

The CDR3 sequence: CSVETQLDQPQHF. The rearrangement joins TRBV29-1 to TRBJ1-5. Germline V gene lookup returns CDR1 SQVTM and CDR2 ANQGSEA. This CDR3 has 13 amino acids. Complete variable domain (other parts from reference TRBV29-1 and TRBJ1-5): SAVISQKPSRDICQRGTSLTIQCQVDSQVTMMFWYRQQPGQSLTLIATANQGSEATYESGFVIDKFPISRPNLTFSTLTVSNMSPEDSSIYLCSVETQLDQPQHFGDGTRLSIL.

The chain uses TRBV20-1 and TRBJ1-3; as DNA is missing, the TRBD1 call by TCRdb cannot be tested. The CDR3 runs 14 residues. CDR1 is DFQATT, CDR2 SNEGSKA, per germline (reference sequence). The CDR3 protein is CSASQGASGNTIYF.

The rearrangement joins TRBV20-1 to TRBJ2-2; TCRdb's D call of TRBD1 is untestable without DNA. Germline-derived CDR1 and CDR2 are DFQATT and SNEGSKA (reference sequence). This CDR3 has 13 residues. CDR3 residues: CSAVSRDTGELFF.

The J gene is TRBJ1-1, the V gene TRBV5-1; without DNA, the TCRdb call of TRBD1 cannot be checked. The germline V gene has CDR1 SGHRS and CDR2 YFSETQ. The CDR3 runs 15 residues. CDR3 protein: CDSSLGTGVMTEAFF. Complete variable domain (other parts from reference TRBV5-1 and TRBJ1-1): KAGVTQTPRYLIKTRGQQVTLSCSPISGHRSVSWYQQTPGQGLQFLFEYFSETQRNKGNFPGRFSGRQFSNSRSEMNVSTLELGDSALYLCDSSLGTGVMTEAFFGQGTRLTVV.

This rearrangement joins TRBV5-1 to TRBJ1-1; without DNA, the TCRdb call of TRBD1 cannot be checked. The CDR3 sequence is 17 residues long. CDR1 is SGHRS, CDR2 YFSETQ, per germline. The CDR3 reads CASSLSGQAPTGAEAFF.

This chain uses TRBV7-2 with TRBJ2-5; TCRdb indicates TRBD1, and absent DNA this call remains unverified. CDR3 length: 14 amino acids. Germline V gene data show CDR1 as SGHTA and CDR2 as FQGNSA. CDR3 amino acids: CASSSGTPGETQYF.

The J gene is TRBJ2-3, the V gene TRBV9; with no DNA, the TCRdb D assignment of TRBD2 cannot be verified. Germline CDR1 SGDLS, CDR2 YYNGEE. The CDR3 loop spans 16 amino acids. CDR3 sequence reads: CASSALGTSGGDTQYF.

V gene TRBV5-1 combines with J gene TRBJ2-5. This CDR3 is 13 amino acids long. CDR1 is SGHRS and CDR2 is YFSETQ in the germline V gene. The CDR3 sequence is CASGRDAQETQYF.

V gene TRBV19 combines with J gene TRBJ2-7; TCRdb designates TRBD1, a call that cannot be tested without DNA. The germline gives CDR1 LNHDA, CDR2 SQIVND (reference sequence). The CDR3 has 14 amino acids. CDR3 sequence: CASSLRQAYYEQYF.

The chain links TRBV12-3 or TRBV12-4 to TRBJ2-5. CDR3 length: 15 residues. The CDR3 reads CASSPMPNRRETQYF.

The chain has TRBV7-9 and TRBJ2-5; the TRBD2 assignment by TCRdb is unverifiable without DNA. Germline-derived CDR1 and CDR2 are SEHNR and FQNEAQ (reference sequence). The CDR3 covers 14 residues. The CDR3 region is CASSLLAAQETQYF.

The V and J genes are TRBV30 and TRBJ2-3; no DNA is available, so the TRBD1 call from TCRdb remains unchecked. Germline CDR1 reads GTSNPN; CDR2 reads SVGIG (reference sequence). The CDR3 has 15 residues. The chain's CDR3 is CAWSGAGGMSDTQYF.

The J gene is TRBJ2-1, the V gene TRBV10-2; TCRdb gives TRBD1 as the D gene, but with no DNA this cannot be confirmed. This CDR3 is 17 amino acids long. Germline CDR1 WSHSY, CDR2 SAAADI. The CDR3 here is CASSELQGQAYYNEQFF.

CDR3 in amino acids: CAISGTGGSEQFF. The V gene is TRBV10-3, the J gene TRBJ2-1; TCRdb selects TRBD1, and the lack of DNA leaves this call unchecked. The V gene's germline CDR1 is ENHRY and CDR2 SYGVKD. The CDR3 runs to 13 residues.

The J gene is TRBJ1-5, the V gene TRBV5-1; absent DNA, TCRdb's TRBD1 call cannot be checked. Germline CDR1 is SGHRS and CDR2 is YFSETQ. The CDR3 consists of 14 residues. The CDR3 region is CASSLGGDGQPQHF.

The CDR3 protein is CASSSVTGGWRTIYF. The chain links TRBV12-3 or TRBV12-4 to TRBJ1-3; TCRdb selects TRBD1, and the lack of DNA leaves this call unchecked. This CDR3 region has 15 residues.

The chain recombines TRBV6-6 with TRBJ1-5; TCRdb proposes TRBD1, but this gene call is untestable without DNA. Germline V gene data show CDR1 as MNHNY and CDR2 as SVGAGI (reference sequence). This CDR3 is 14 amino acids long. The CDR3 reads CASSHRDRHQPQHF.

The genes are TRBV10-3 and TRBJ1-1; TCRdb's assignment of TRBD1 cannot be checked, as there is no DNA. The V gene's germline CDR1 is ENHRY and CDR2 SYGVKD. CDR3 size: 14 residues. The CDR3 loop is CAITRGTLNTEAFF.

The CDR3 here is CASSSPDYSATDTQYF. The chain uses TRBV5-1 and TRBJ2-3; TCRdb gives TRBD2 as the D gene, but with no DNA this cannot be confirmed. CDR1 and CDR2 (germline): SGHRS, YFSETQ. There are 16 residues in the CDR3.

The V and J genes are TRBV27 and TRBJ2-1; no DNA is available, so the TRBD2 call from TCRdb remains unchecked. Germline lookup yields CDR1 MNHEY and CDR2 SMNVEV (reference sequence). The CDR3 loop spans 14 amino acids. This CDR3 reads CASSSERGGREQFF.

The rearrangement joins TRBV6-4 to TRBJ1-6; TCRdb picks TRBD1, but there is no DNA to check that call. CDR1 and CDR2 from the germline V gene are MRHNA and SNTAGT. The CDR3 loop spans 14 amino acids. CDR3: CASAEQGSNSPLHF.

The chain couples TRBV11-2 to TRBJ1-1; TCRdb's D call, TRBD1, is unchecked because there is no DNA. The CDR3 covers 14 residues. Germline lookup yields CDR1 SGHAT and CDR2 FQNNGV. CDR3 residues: CASSQARVVTEAFF.

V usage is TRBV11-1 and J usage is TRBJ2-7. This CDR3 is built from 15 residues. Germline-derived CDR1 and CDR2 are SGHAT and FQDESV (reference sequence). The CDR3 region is CASSSGQEAFYEQYF.

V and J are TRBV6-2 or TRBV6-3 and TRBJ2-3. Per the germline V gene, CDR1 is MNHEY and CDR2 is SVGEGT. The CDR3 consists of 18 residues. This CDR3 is CASSYLRSGPNNTDTQYF.

The CDR3 reads CASSLAQSFTYEQYF. This chain links TRBV11-2 with TRBJ2-7. This CDR3 has 15 amino acids. From germline, CDR1 is SGHAT and CDR2 FQNNGV.

CDR3 loop: CASSLDGGNTDTQYF. The chain joins TRBV5-1 to TRBJ2-3; TCRdb designates TRBD1, a call that cannot be tested without DNA. Germline values: CDR1 SGHRS, CDR2 YFSETQ. The CDR3 length is 15 residues.

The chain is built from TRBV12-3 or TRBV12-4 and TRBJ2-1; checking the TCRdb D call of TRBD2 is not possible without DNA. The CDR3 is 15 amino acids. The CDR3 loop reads CASSFWTSSYNEQFF.

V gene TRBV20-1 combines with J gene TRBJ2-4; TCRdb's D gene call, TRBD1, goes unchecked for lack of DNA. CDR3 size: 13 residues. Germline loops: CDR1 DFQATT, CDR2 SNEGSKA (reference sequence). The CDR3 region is CSARGTGGNIQYF.

The CDR3 here is CASSSSGTEFNQPQHF. The rearrangement links TRBV11-2 to TRBJ1-5; checking the TCRdb D call of TRBD1 is not possible without DNA. The germline gives CDR1 SGHAT, CDR2 FQNNGV. CDR3 length: 16 amino acids.

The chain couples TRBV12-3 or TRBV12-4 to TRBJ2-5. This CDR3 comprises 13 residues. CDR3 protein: CASSASDQETQYF.